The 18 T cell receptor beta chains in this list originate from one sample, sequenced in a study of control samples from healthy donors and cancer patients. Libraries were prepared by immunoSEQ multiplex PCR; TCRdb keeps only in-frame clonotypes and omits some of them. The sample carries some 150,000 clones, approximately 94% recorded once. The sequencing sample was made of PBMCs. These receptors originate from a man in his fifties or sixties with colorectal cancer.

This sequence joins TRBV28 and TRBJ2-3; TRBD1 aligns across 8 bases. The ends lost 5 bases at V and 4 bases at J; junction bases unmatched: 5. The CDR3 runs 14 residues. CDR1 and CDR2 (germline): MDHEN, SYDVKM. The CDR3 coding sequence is TGTGCCAGCAGTCTGGACAGGGCCGCAGATACGCAGTATTTT. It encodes CASSLDRAADTQYF.

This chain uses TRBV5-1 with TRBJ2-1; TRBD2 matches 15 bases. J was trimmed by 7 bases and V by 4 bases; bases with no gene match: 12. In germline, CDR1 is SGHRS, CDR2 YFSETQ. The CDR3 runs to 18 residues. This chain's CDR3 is CASSRGTSGRFFSNEQFF. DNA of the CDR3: TGCGCCAGCAGCAGAGGGACTAGCGGGAGGTTTTTTTCGAATGAGCAGTTCTTC. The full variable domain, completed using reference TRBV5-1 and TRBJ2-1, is KAGVTQTPRYLIKTRGQQVTLSCSPISGHRSVSWYQQTPGQGLQFLFEYFSETQRNKGNFPGRFSGRQFSNSRSEMNVSTLELGDSALYLCASSRGTSGRFFSNEQFFGPGTRLTVL.

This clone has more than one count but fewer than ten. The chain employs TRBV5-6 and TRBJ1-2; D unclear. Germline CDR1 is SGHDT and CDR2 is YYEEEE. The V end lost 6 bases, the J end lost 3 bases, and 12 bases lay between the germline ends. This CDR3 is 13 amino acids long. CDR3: CASTRQLDYGYTF. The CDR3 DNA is TGTGCCAGCACCAGACAACTGGACTATGGCTACACCTTC.

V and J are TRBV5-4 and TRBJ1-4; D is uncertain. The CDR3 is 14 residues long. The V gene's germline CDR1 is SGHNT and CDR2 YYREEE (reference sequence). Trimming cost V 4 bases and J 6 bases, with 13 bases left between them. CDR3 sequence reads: CASSSGLPDEKLFF. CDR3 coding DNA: TGTGCCAGCAGCAGCGGGTTACCGGATGAAAAACTGTTTTTT.

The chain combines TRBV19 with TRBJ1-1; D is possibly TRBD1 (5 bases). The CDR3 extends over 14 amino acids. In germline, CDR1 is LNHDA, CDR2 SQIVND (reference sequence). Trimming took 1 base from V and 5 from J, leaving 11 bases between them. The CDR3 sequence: CASSIGGAVTEAFF. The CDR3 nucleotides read TGTGCCAGTAGTATAGGGGGCGCGGTGACTGAAGCTTTCTTT.

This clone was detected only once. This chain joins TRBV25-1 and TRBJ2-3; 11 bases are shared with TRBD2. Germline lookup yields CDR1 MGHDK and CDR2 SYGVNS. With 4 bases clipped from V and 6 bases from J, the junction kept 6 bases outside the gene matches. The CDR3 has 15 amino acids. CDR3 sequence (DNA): TGTGCCAGCAGTGGCCAGACTAGCGGGGCCGATACGCAGTATTTT. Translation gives CASSGQTSGADTQYF. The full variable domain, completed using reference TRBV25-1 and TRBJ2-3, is EADIYQTPRYLVIGTGKKITLECSQTMGHDKMYWYQQDPGMELHLIHYSYGVNSTEKGDLSSESTVSRIRTEHFPLTLESARPSHTSQYLCASSGQTSGADTQYFGPGTRLTVL.

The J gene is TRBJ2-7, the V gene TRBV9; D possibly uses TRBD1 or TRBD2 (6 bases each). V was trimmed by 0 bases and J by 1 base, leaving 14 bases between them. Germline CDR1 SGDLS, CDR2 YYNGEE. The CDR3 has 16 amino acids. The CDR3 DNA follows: TGTGCCAGCAGCGTAGGGGGGGCTGCGGGTTCCTACGAGCAGTACTTC. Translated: CASSVGGAAGSYEQYF. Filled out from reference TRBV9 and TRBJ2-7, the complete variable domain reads DSGVTQTPKHLITATGQRVTLRCSPRSGDLSVYWYQQSLDQGLQFLIQYYNGEERAKGNILERFSAQQFPDLHSELNLSSLELGDSALYFCASSVGGAAGSYEQYFGPGTRLTVT.

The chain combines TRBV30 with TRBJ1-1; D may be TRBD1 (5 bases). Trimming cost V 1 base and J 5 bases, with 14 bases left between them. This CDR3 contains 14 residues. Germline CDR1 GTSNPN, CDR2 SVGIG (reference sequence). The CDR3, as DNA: TGTGCCTGGAGTGCGGGGACGGGAGGGACTGAAGCTTTCTTT. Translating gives CAWSAGTGGTEAFF.

CDR3 amino acids: CSASAPSGRTDTQYF. CDR3 nucleotides: TGCAGTGCTAGTGCGCCTAGCGGACGCACAGATACGCAGTATTTT. The chain recombines TRBV20-1 with TRBJ2-3; 7 nucleotides line up with TRBD2. Germline-derived CDR1 and CDR2 are DFQATT and SNEGSKA (reference sequence). The J segment lost 1 base and the V segment lost 3 bases, leaving 7 bases of the junction unmatched. The CDR3 covers 15 residues.

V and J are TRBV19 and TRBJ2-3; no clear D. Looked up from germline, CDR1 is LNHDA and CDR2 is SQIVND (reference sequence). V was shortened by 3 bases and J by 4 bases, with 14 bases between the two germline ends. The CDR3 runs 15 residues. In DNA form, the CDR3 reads TGTGCCAGTAGTATCGAAGGTCTCTGGGCAGATACGCAGTATTTT. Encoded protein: CASSIEGLWADTQYF. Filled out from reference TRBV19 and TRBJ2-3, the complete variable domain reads DGGITQSPKYLFRKEGQNVTLSCEQNLNHDAMYWYRQDPGQGLRLIYYSQIVNDFQKGDIAEGYSVSREKKESFPLTVTSAQKNPTAFYLCASSIEGLWADTQYFGPGTRLTVL.

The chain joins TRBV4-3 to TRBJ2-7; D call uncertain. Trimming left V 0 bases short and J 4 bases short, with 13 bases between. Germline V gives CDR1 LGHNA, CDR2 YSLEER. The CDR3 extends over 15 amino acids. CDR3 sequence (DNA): TGCGCCAGCAGCCAAGATCCCGGCCACGCGTACGAGCAGTACTTC. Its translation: CASSQDPGHAYEQYF.

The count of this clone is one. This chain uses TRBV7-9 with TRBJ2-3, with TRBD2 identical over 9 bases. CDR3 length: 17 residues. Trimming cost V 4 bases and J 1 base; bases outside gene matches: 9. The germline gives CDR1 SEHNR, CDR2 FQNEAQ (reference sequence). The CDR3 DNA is TGTGCCAGCAGCTGGAATACTTTAGCGGGGGGCACAGATACGCAGTATTTT. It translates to CASSWNTLAGGTDTQYF.

The CDR3 sequence is CASSEEQGAMNEQYF. The CDR3 coding sequence is TGTGCCAGCAGTGAAGAACAGGGGGCTATGAACGAGCAGTACTTC. The V call is TRBV2, the J call TRBJ2-7; TRBD1 aligns across 9 bases. After removal of 1 base from V and 5 bases from J, the junction contained 6 bases not matched to a gene. The CDR3 has 15 amino acids. In germline, CDR1 is SNHLY, CDR2 FYNNEI.

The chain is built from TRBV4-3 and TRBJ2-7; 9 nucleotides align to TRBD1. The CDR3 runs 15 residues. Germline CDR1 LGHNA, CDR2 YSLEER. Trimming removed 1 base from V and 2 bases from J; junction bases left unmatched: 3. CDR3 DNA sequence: TGCGCCAGCAGCCAAGTAGGGACAGGGACCTACGAGCAGTACTTC. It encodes CASSQVGTGTYEQYF.

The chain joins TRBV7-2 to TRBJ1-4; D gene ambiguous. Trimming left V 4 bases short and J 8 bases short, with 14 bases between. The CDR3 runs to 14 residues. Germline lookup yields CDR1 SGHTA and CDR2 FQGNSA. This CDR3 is CASSSPGAGEKLFF. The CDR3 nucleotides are TGTGCCAGCAGCTCGCCGGGCGCTGGAGAAAAACTGTTTTTT.

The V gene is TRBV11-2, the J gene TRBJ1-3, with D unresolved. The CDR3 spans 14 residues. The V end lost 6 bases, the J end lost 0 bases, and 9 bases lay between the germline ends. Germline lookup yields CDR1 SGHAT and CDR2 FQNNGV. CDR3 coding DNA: TGTGCCAGCAGGCGCAGCCTCTCTGGAAACACCATATATTTT. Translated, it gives CASRRSLSGNTIYF.

In DNA, the CDR3 is TGTGCCAGCAGTGAATTGGGGGACTCACCTGAAATGGACTATGGCTACACCTTC. This sequence encodes CASSELGDSPEMDYGYTF. This chain uses TRBV25-1 with TRBJ1-2, with TRBD1 as a possible D gene (5 bases). V lost 1 base and J 3 bases, leaving 21 bases between the germline ends. The V gene's germline CDR1 is MGHDK and CDR2 SYGVNS. The CDR3 length is 18 residues.

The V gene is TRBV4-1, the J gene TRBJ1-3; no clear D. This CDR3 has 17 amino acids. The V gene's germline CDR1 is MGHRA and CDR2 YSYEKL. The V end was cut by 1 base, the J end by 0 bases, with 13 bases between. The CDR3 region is CASSQVNPADSGNTIYF. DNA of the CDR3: TGCGCCAGCAGCCAAGTGAATCCGGCGGACTCTGGAAACACCATATATTTT.